These 16 T cell receptor beta chains came from one sample sequenced in a study of T cell repertoires in cytomegalovirus infection. The antigens these receptors bind are not known. In TCRdb, the reads were re-called with MiXCR into one record per CDR3 protein. The table records under 150,000 distinct CDR3 sequences, roughly a quarter of them present only once. Sequencing was performed on PBMCs, sequenced either directly or after in vitro stimulation (not recorded which). Receptors originate from a human donor in good health (CMV status not recorded). Some clones in this sample may be carry-over from other donors' samples.

This clonotype was counted a few times. The chain has TRBV6-5 and TRBJ2-3; tentative D call: TRBD1 (6 bases). This CDR3 is built from 16 residues. The germline V gene encodes CDR1 MNHEY and CDR2 SVGAGI. V shed 0 bases and J shed 1 base, with 11 bases lying between them. CDR3 sequence reads: CASSYSGQSGTDTQYF. The CDR3 DNA is TGTGCCAGCAGTTACTCTGGACAGTCGGGCACAGATACGCAGTATTTT.

Only a few counts were recorded for this clonotype. V gene TRBV7-9 combines with J gene TRBJ1-3, with D hard to call. Germline CDR1 SEHNR, CDR2 FQNEAQ (reference sequence). V lost 5 bases and J lost 0, with 11 bases in between. This CDR3 spans 15 amino acids. The CDR3 spells CASSQDGVSGNTIYF. DNA for the CDR3: TGTGCCAGCAGCCAGGATGGAGTCTCTGGAAACACCATATATTTT.

This clonotype was found a few times. The V and J genes are TRBV29-1 and TRBJ2-7, with a weak D call TRBD2 (6 bases). The CDR3 loop spans 10 amino acids. In germline, CDR1 is SQVTM, CDR2 ANQGSEA. Trimming took off 7 bases at V and 9 bases at J, with 13 bases between the two ends. DNA of the CDR3: TGCAGCGATCGGGACTCCGGGCAGTACTTC. Its translation is CSDRDSGQYF.

This clonotype came up many times. CDR3 sequence: CASSEVVPGLAGGEQYF. The DNA for the CDR3 is TGTGCCAGCAGTGAAGTGGTACCGGGACTAGCGGGAGGAGAGCAGTACTTC. The chain recombines TRBV2 with TRBJ2-7; 15 bases match TRBD2. V shed 1 base, J shed 7 bases, and the junction held 8 bases outside the gene matches. There are 17 residues in the CDR3. The germline CDR1 and CDR2 sequences are SNHLY and FYNNEI.

This clonotype was recorded once. CDR3 nucleotide sequence: TGTGCCAGCAGCCAGGGACAGGGGGCGCCTGGCTACACCTTC. Its protein product is CASSQGQGAPGYTF. This sequence joins TRBV7-9 and TRBJ1-2, with 12 bases identical to TRBD1. Per germline, CDR1 SEHNR and CDR2 FQNEAQ (reference sequence). This CDR3 comprises 14 residues. V shed 5 bases, J shed 7 bases, and the junction held 5 bases outside the gene matches.

The chain has TRBV7-6 and TRBJ2-3; D remains ambiguous. The CDR3 extends over 14 amino acids. CDR1 is SGHVS and CDR2 is FNYEAQ in the germline V gene. V lost 4 bases to trimming and J lost 4 bases, with 12 bases between them. The CDR3 sequence is CASSSNTLPDTQYF. CDR3 DNA: TGTGCCAGCAGCTCTAATACCCTCCCAGATACGCAGTATTTT.

Only a few counts were recorded for this clonotype. V gene TRBV6-1 combines with J gene TRBJ2-7; D is unclear. V shed 4 bases and J shed 5 bases, with 15 bases lying between them. This CDR3 has 14 residues. Germline assignment: CDR1 MNHNS and CDR2 SASEGT. CDR3 residues: CASSANIPNDEQYF. For the CDR3, the DNA is TGTGCCAGCAGTGCCAATATACCGAACGACGAGCAGTACTTC.

The chain couples TRBV7-2 to TRBJ2-5; either TRBD1 or TRBD2 may fit D (6 bases each). The CDR3 is made up of 15 amino acids. Trimming removed 5 bases at V and 4 bases at J, with 17 bases between. The germline V gene has CDR1 SGHTA and CDR2 FQGNSA. CDR3 protein: CASSQQGGRGETQYF. The CDR3 DNA is TGTGCCAGCAGCCAACAAGGGGGGCGCGGAGAGACCCAGTACTTC.

The V call is TRBV12-5, the J call TRBJ1-1; the D gene is possibly TRBD1 (6 bases). The CDR3 is 15 residues long. Trimming cost V 6 bases and J 4 bases, with 18 bases left between them. Germline CDR1 and CDR2: LGHNT and FRNRAP. The CDR3, as DNA: TGTGCTAGTGGCCCAGGGGAGTTGGATTCCACTGAAGCTTTCTTT. This gives the protein CASGPGELDSTEAFF.

The chain is built from TRBV24-1 and TRBJ2-1; TRBD1 matches at 8 bases. There are 15 residues in the CDR3. Unmatched junction bases numbered 10, after V lost 5 bases and J lost 8 bases. CDR1 and CDR2 (germline): KGHDR, SFDVKD. CDR3 nucleotides: TGTGCCACCAGTGGCGAGGACAGGGTGGGCGATGAGCAGTTCTTC. Protein: CATSGEDRVGDEQFF.

This clonotype turned up a few times. The rearrangement joins TRBV11-2 to TRBJ2-2; a possible D gene is TRBD2 (5 bases). The CDR3 length is 17 residues. The V gene's germline CDR1 is SGHAT and CDR2 FQNNGV. The germline V and J ends were trimmed by 5 bases and 5 bases, with 21 bases remaining between them. This chain's CDR3 is CASSLFLAVKRTGELFF. Here the CDR3 DNA reads TGTGCCAGCAGCCTGTTCCTAGCCGTTAAAAGGACCGGGGAGCTGTTTTTT.

The chain has TRBV6-1 and TRBJ2-2; no clear D gene. The V gene's germline CDR1 is MNHNS and CDR2 SASEGT. The V end lost 7 bases, the J end lost 8 bases, and 17 bases lay between the germline ends. The CDR3 extends over 14 amino acids. DNA of the CDR3: TGTGCCAGCACCCAAGAATGGAACGCGGGGGAGCTGTTTTTT. Encoded protein: CASTQEWNAGELFF.

This chain uses TRBV19 with TRBJ1-5; 9 bases align to TRBD1. After removal of 11 bases from V and 5 bases from J, the junction contained 13 bases not matched to a gene. The CDR3 consists of 15 residues. From germline, CDR1 is LNHDA and CDR2 SQIVND (reference sequence). For the CDR3, the DNA is TGTGCCTCCTCGCCAGGGACAGGGAGAGATCAGCCCCAGCATTTT. Translating gives CASSPGTGRDQPQHF. Full variable domain (missing parts from reference TRBV19 and TRBJ1-5): DGGITQSPKYLFRKEGQNVTLSCEQNLNHDAMYWYRQDPGQGLRLIYYSQIVNDFQKGDIAEGYSVSREKKESFPLTVTSAQKNPTAFYLCASSPGTGRDQPQHFGDGTRLSIL.

The V gene is TRBV20-1, the J gene TRBJ1-2, with a tentative D call TRBD1 (6 bases). The CDR3 has 13 amino acids. V gave up 6 bases and J gave up 2 bases, with 13 bases separating them. Germline V CDR1 and CDR2: DFQATT, SNEGSKA (reference sequence). The CDR3 here is CSAATGTNYGYTF. The CDR3 bases are TGCAGTGCCGCTACCGGGACAAACTATGGCTACACCTTC.

The sample holds a few counts of this clonotype. J is TRBJ1-2 and V is TRBV10-2; D remains unclear. Germline V gene lookup returns CDR1 WSHSY and CDR2 SAAADI. V was clipped by 4 bases and J by 8 bases, with 14 bases between them. This CDR3 is 13 amino acids long. Here the CDR3 DNA reads TGCGCCAGCAGTGCTACAGATGAACACGGCTACACCTTC. It codes for CASSATDEHGYTF.

This clonotype was seen many times. This rearrangement joins TRBV7-2 to TRBJ2-1; D perhaps matches TRBD2 (6 bases). The CDR3 spans 13 residues. The germline V gene encodes CDR1 SGHTA and CDR2 FQGNSA. V was shortened by 6 bases and J by 7 bases, with 13 bases between the two germline ends. Here the CDR3 reads CASRQTSRNEQFF. CDR3 bases: TGTGCCAGCAGACAGACTAGTCGGAATGAGCAGTTCTTC.